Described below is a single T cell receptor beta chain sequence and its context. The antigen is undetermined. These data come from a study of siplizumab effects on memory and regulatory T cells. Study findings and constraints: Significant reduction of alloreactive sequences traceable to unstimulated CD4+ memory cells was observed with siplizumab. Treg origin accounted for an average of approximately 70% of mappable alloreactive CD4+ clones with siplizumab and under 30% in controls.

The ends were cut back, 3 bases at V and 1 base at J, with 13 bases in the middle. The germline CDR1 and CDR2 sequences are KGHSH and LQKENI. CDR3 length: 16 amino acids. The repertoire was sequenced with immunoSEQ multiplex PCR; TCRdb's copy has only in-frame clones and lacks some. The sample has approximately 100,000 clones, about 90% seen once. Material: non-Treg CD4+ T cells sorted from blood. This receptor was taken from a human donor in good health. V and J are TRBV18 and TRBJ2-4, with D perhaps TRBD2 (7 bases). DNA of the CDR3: TGTGCCAGCTCACCGGTGGGGGGGCTGGCCAAAAACATTCAGTACTTC. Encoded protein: CASSPVGGLAKNIQYF. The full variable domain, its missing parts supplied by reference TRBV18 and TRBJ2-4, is NAGVMQNPRHLVRRRGQEARLRCSPMKGHSHVYWYRQLPEEGLKFMVYLQKENIIDESGMPKERFSAEFPKEGPSILRIQQVVRGDSAAYFCASSPVGGLAKNIQYFGAGTRLSVL.